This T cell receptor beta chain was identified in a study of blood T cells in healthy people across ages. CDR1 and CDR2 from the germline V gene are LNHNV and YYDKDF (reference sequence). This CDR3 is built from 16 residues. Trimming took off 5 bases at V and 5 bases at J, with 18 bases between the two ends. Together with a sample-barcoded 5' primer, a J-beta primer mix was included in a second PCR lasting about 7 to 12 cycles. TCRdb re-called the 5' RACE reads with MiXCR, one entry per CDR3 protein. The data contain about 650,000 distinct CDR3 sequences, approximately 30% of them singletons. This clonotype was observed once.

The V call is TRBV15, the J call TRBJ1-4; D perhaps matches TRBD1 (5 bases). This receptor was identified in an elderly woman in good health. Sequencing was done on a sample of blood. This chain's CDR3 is CATSDPGGTTNEKLFF. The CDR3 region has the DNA TGTGCCACCAGCGACCCCGGGGGGACCACAAATGAAAAACTGTTTTTT.